What follows are 5 T cell receptor beta chains derived from one specimen sequenced in a study of neurological immune-mediated disorders. TCRdb re-derived calls from the 5' RACE reads in MiXCR, one entry per CDR3 protein. Here the sample spans around 40,000 distinct CDR3 sequences, roughly 13% being singletons. The source material was PBMCs. Source of these receptors: a female donor in good health.

This clonotype was seen repeatedly, ten times or more. This chain connects TRBV27 to TRBJ1-2, with D unresolved. V dropped 6 bases and J dropped 1 base, with 24 bases sitting between them. The CDR3 is 18 amino acids. CDR1 MNHEY and CDR2 SMNVEV come from the germline V gene (reference sequence). The CDR3 region has the DNA TGTGCCAGCAGCCCGACGTTGTGGGTTGGAGTTGGTAACTATGGCTACACCTTC. Protein product: CASSPTLWVGVGNYGYTF.

This clonotype was seen repeatedly, ten times or more. V is TRBV20-1 and J is TRBJ2-7; D is uncertain. V shed 6 bases and J shed 1 base, with 16 bases lying between them. CDR3 length: 14 residues. The germline gives CDR1 DFQATT, CDR2 SNEGSKA (reference sequence). The CDR3 DNA follows: TGCAGTGCCGGACGACCAGGTGTATCCTACGAGCAGTACTTC. Its protein product is CSAGRPGVSYEQYF.

This clonotype was found many times. V and J are TRBV5-1 and TRBJ2-7, with unresolved D. CDR1 and CDR2 from the germline V gene are SGHRS and YFSETQ. The V and J ends lost 5 bases and 2 bases respectively, with 5 bases between them. CDR3 size: 11 residues. DNA for the CDR3: TGCGCCAGCAGGGAAGCCTACGAGCAGTACTTC. Its translation: CASREAYEQYF.

The table lists this clonotype with many counts. The V and J genes are TRBV20-1 and TRBJ2-5, with a tentative D call TRBD2 (6 bases). Trimming removed 3 bases from V and 4 bases from J, with 15 bases in between. Per the germline V gene, CDR1 is DFQATT and CDR2 is SNEGSKA (reference sequence). The CDR3 runs to 14 residues. The CDR3 loop reads CSASLGGRGETQYF. DNA for the CDR3: TGCAGTGCTAGCCTGGGGGGTAGAGGAGAGACCCAGTACTTC.

In this sample, this clonotype turned up many times. The V and J genes are TRBV5-5 and TRBJ1-5; D gene uncertain. The germline V gene has CDR1 SGHKS and CDR2 YYEKEE (reference sequence). V was pared by 6 bases and J by 1 base, with 17 bases between. The CDR3 loop spans 16 amino acids. CDR3 loop: CASTPGKGGSNQPQHF. The CDR3 coding sequence is TGTGCCAGCACCCCCGGGAAGGGAGGAAGCAATCAGCCCCAGCATTTT.